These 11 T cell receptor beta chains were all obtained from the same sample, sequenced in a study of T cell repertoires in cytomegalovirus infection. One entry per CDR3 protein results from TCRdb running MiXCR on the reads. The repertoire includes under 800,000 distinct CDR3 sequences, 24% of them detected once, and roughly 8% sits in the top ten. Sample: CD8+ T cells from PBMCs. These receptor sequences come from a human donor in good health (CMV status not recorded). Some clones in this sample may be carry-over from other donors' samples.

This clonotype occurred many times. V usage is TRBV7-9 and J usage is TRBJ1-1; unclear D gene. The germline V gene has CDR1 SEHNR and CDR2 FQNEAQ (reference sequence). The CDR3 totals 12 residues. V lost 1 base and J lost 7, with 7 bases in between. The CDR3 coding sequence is TGTGCCAGCAGCTTAGAAGGGATTGAAGCTTTCTTT. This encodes CASSLEGIEAFF.

CDR3 protein: CASRIRGQSKGTDTQYF. The CDR3 bases are TGTGCCAGCAGGATCAGGGGGCAGTCAAAAGGCACAGATACGCAGTATTTT. The rearrangement joins TRBV2 to TRBJ2-3; 8 positions agree with TRBD1. J gave up 1 base and V 6 bases, and 12 bases lay outside the gene matches. The CDR3 totals 17 residues. In germline, CDR1 is SNHLY, CDR2 FYNNEI.

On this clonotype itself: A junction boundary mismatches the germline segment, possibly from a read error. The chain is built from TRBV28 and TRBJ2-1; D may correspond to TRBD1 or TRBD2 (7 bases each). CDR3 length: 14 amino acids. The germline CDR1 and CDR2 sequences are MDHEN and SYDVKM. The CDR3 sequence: CANSLGRGGNEQFF. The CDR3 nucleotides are TGTGCCAACAGTTTAGGCAGGGGGGGGAATGAGCAGTTCTTC.

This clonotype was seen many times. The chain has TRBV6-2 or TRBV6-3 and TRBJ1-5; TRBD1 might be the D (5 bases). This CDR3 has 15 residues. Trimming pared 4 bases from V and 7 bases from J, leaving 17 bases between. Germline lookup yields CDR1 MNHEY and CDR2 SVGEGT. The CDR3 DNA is TGTGCCAGCAGTTCGAGACAGAAAGTAGGACAGCCCCAGCATTTT. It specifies CASSSRQKVGQPQHF.

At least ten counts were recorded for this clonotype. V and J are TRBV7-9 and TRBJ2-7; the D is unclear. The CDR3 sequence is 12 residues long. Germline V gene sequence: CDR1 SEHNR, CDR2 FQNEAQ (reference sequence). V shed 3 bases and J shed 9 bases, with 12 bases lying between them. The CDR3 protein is CASSFSDIPQYV. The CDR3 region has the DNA TGTGCCAGCAGCTTTTCAGACATACCGCAGTACGTC.

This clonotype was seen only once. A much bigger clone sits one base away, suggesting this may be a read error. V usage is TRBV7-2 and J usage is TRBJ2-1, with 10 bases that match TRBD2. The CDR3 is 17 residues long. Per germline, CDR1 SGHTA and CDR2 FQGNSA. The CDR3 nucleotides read TGTGCCAACAGCCTACGAAGCGGGGGGGTCTCCTACAATGAGCAGTTCTTC. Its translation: CANSLRSGGVSYNEQFF.

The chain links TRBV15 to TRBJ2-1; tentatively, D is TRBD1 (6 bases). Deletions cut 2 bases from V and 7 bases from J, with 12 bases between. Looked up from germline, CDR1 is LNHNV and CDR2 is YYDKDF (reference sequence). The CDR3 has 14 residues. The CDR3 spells CATSRQGLGNEQFF. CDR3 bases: TGTGCCACCAGCAGACAGGGGTTAGGGAATGAGCAGTTCTTC.

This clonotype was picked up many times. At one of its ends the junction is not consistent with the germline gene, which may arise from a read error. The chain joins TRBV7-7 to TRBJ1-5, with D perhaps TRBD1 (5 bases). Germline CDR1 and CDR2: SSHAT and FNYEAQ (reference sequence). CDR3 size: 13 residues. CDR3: CASSFREGQPQHF. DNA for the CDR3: TGTGCTAGCAGCTTCAGGGAAGGCCAGCCCCAGCATTTT. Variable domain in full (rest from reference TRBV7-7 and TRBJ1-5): GAGVSQSPRYKVTKRGQDVTLRCDPISSHATLYWYQQALGQGPEFLTYFNYEAQPDKSGLPSDRFSAERPEGSISTLTIQRTEQRDSAMYRCASSFREGQPQHFGDGTRLSIL.

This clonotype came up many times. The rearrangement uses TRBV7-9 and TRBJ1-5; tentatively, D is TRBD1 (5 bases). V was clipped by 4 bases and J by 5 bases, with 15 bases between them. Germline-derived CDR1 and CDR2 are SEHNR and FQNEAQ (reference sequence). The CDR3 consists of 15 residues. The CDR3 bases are TGTGCCAGCAGCTCCCCTGGGCAGGGAGATCAGCCCCAGCATTTT. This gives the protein CASSSPGQGDQPQHF.

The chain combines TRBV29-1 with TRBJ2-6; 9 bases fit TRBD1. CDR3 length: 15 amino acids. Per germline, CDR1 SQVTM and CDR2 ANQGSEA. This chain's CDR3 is CSVRDRVFEANVLTF. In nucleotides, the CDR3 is TGCAGTGTCCGGGACAGGGTTTTTGAGGCCAACGTCCTGACTTTC.

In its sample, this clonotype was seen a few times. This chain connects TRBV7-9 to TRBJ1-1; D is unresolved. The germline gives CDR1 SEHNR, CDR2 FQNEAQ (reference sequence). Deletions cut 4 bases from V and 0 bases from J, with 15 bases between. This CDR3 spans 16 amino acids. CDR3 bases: TGTGCCAGCAGCTCCACCCCTTTTGGGGTGAACACTGAAGCTTTCTTT. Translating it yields CASSSTPFGVNTEAFF. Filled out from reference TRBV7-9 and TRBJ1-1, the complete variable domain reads DTGVSQNPRHKITKRGQNVTFRCDPISEHNRLYWYRQTLGQGPEFLTYFQNEAQLEKSRLLSDRFSAERPKGSFSTLEIQRTEQGDSAMYLCASSSTPFGVNTEAFFGQGTRLTVV.